The clone carrying this T cell receptor (beta chain) was counted a few times. This sample was taken from a study of CD8+ T cells in alopecia areata. cDNA reverse transcribed from extracted RNA served as the sequencing template. Libraries were prepared by immunoSEQ multiplex PCR; TCRdb keeps only in-frame clonotypes and omits some of them. The data hold 100,000 to 150,000 clones, with 47% observed a single time. V was trimmed by 4 bases and J by 9 bases, leaving 16 bases between them. Germline CDR1 reads SGHDT; CDR2 reads YYEEEE. CDR3 length: 14 amino acids. The study team obtained lesional scalp punch biopsies and peripheral blood from alopecia areata patients.

The chain links TRBV5-6 to TRBJ2-2; D assignment may be TRBD1 or TRBD2 (5 bases each). The sequencing sample was made of NKG2D-low CD8+ T cells sorted from blood. This receptor was taken from a human donor with alopecia areata. The CDR3 loop is CASSPGTVVRELFF. For the CDR3, the DNA is TGTGCCAGCAGCCCCGGGACGGTGGTCAGGGAGCTGTTTTTT.